The 29 T cell receptor beta chains below were found in one sample sequenced in a study of cytomegalovirus exposure and HLA in healthy donors listed by TCRdb under 2017. The receptor library was made with the immunoSEQ multiplex PCR assay. A mixture of 60 forward primers for TCR Vbeta segments and 13 reverse primers for TCR Jbeta segments was used in the multiplex PCR. TCRdb obtained this table from immuneACCESS and retained in-frame rearrangements with V and J assigned. These tables miss some clones; where compared with another copy, unresolved V genes account for less than half of the shortfall, and the remainder is unexplained. This sample gives roughly 130,000 clones in total; roughly 78% of them show up just once. 1% of the sample belongs to the ten largest clones. Sequenced sample: PBMCs. These receptors all stem from a man between 40 and 49 years old in good health and CMV-seronegative.

The chain has TRBV2 and TRBJ2-2; D perhaps matches TRBD1 (5 bases). V was pared by 10 bases and J by 5 bases, with 17 bases between. CDR1 is SNHLY and CDR2 is FYNNEI in the germline V gene. This CDR3 region has 14 residues. DNA for the CDR3: TGTGCCACGCAAGGGTGGCAGGGTACCGGGGAGCTGTTTTTT. Amino acid sequence: CATQGWQGTGELFF.

In its sample, this clone was seen once. V gene TRBV11-2 combines with J gene TRBJ2-7, with TRBD1 identical over 7 bases. With V trimmed by 2 bases and J by 2 bases, 9 bases remained unmatched. The CDR3 has 16 residues. CDR1 SGHAT and CDR2 FQNNGV come from the germline V gene. CDR3 in DNA: TGTGCCAGCAGCTTAACCGGCCGGACAGGAGCCTACGAGCAGTACTTC. This gives the protein CASSLTGRTGAYEQYF.

J is TRBJ2-7 and V is TRBV30, with no clear D. The germline V gene encodes CDR1 GTSNPN and CDR2 SVGIG (reference sequence). V was pared by 2 bases and J by 3 bases, with 11 bases between. This CDR3 contains 13 residues. The CDR3 DNA sequence: TGTGCCTGGAGTAACCCCCCCAGCTACGAGCAGTACTTC. It specifies CAWSNPPSYEQYF.

The rearrangement uses TRBV2 and TRBJ2-6; a possible D gene is TRBD1 (5 bases). CDR1 and CDR2 from the germline V gene are SNHLY and FYNNEI. Deletions cut 3 bases from V and 5 bases from J, with 11 bases between. CDR3 length: 15 residues. The DNA for the CDR3 is TGTGCCAGCAGTGATAAACAGGTTAGGGCCAACGTCCTGACTTTC. This translates into CASSDKQVRANVLTF.

The chain combines TRBV25-1 with TRBJ2-1; the D is unclear. Germline CDR1 and CDR2: MGHDK and SYGVNS. CDR3 length equals 13 residues. The ends were cut back, 2 bases at V and 8 bases at J, with 10 bases in the middle. The CDR3 sequence is CASSEPPRYEQFF. For the CDR3, the DNA is TGTGCCAGCAGTGAACCCCCCCGTTATGAGCAGTTCTTC.

This sequence joins TRBV25-1 and TRBJ1-1; D not certain. Trimming removed 7 bases from V and 7 bases from J, with 13 bases in between. The CDR3 has 12 residues. Germline CDR1 is MGHDK and CDR2 is SYGVNS. This CDR3 is CASTDKTREAFF. The CDR3 DNA reads as TGTGCCAGCACCGACAAGACCCGTGAAGCTTTCTTT. The whole variable domain, remainder taken from reference TRBV25-1 and TRBJ1-1, is EADIYQTPRYLVIGTGKKITLECSQTMGHDKMYWYQQDPGMELHLIHYSYGVNSTEKGDLSSESTVSRIRTEHFPLTLESARPSHTSQYLCASTDKTREAFFGQGTRLTVV.

This clone has a handful of counts. The chain carries TRBV15 and TRBJ1-1; D is unclear. There are 13 residues in the CDR3. With 1 base removed from V and 1 base from J, the gap between germline ends came to 4 bases. Germline assignment: CDR1 LNHNV and CDR2 YYDKDF (reference sequence). The CDR3 region is CATSRGANTEAFF. Here the CDR3 DNA reads TGTGCCACCAGCAGAGGGGCGAACACTGAAGCTTTCTTT.

The V call is TRBV5-5, the J call TRBJ2-2; possible D gene TRBD2, 5 bases. The CDR3 is made up of 15 amino acids. The germline V gene has CDR1 SGHKS and CDR2 YYEKEE (reference sequence). Between the trimmed V and J ends, which lost 0 bases and 5 bases, there was a span of 11 bases. CDR3 amino acids: CASSLGVTTTGELFF. The CDR3 coding sequence is TGTGCCAGCAGCTTGGGCGTGACTACGACCGGGGAGCTGTTTTTT. Drawing the rest from reference TRBV5-5 and TRBJ2-2, the complete variable domain is DAGVTQSPTHLIKTRGQQVTLRCSPISGHKSVSWYQQVLGQGPQFIFQYYEKEERGRGNFPDRFSARQFPNYSSELNVNALLLGDSALYLCASSLGVTTTGELFFGEGSRLTVL.

This chain links TRBV29-1 with TRBJ2-1; D may be TRBD2 (6 bases). The CDR3 has 13 amino acids. Looked up from germline, CDR1 is SQVTM and CDR2 is ANQGSEA. The V end was cut by 7 bases, the J end by 6 bases, with 16 bases between. The CDR3 spells CSASGGPGNEQFF. The CDR3 DNA reads as TGCAGCGCCTCCGGAGGGCCGGGCAATGAGCAGTTCTTC.

This chain joins TRBV18 and TRBJ2-7; 7 positions match TRBD2. This CDR3 spans 13 amino acids. Trimming cost V 5 bases and J 3 bases; bases outside gene matches: 4. The germline CDR1 and CDR2 sequences are KGHSH and LQKENI. CDR3 sequence: CASSSGGDYEQYF. The CDR3 DNA sequence: TGTGCCAGCTCATCTGGGGGGGACTACGAGCAGTACTTC. The whole variable domain, remainder taken from reference TRBV18 and TRBJ2-7, is NAGVMQNPRHLVRRRGQEARLRCSPMKGHSHVYWYRQLPEEGLKFMVYLQKENIIDESGMPKERFSAEFPKEGPSILRIQQVVRGDSAAYFCASSSGGDYEQYFGPGTRLTVT.

J is TRBJ2-3 and V is TRBV27; TRBD2 might be the D (5 bases). Germline V lookup: CDR1 MNHEY, CDR2 SMNVEV (reference sequence). The CDR3 length is 15 residues. The V end lost 6 bases, the J end lost 6 bases, and 19 bases lay between the germline ends. CDR3 DNA: TGTGCCAGCAGCCAATTCATCGGACTTCACGATACGCAGTATTTT. Residues: CASSQFIGLHDTQYF.

The chain couples TRBV7-2 to TRBJ1-2; D perhaps matches TRBD1 (5 bases). Per germline, CDR1 SGHTA and CDR2 FQGNSA. The CDR3 is 13 amino acids. With 1 base removed from V and 4 bases from J, the gap between germline ends came to 7 bases. DNA of the CDR3: TGTGCCAGCAGCTTAGGACAGACCTATGGCTACACCTTC. It is translated as CASSLGQTYGYTF.

This clone has only a few counts. J is TRBJ2-7 and V is TRBV7-9; 8 bases map to TRBD2. This CDR3 spans 16 amino acids. The germline gives CDR1 SEHNR, CDR2 FQNEAQ (reference sequence). Trimming took 7 bases from V and 3 from J; bases not matched to a gene: 14. The CDR3 DNA reads TGTGCCAGCACTCAGGCCCGGGGGACTAGGTTCTACGAGCAGTACTTC. Encoded protein: CASTQARGTRFYEQYF.

The count of this clone is one. This rearrangement joins TRBV30 to TRBJ1-5; D may be TRBD1 (5 bases). Deletions cut 4 bases from V and 7 bases from J, with 14 bases between. This CDR3 comprises 13 residues. Germline assignment: CDR1 GTSNPN and CDR2 SVGIG (reference sequence). The chain's CDR3 is CAWTLGGGQPQHF. In nucleotides, the CDR3 is TGTGCCTGGACCCTCGGGGGGGGACAGCCCCAGCATTTT.

The chain employs TRBV29-1 and TRBJ1-1, with 8 bases lining up with TRBD1. CDR3 length: 14 amino acids. Losses at the gene ends were 7 bases for V and 4 bases for J; bases not matched to a gene: 11. CDR1 and CDR2 (germline): SQVTM, ANQGSEA. The chain's CDR3 is CSANPGTGGTEAFF. DNA for the CDR3: TGCAGCGCAAACCCCGGGACAGGCGGCACTGAAGCTTTCTTT. The full variable domain, rest sourced from reference TRBV29-1 and TRBJ1-1, is SAVISQKPSRDICQRGTSLTIQCQVDSQVTMMFWYRQQPGQSLTLIATANQGSEATYESGFVIDKFPISRPNLTFSTLTVSNMSPEDSSIYLCSANPGTGGTEAFFGQGTRLTVV.

This clone was seen more than once but under ten times. The chain combines TRBV4-1 with TRBJ2-5, with 13 bases fitting TRBD2. V lost 3 bases to trimming and J lost 2 bases; unmatched junction nucleotides: 6. Germline V CDR1 and CDR2: MGHRA, YSYEKL. The CDR3 totals 17 residues. This chain's CDR3 is CASSQSTSGRRQETQYF. As DNA, the CDR3 is TGCGCCAGCAGCCAGTCGACTAGCGGGAGGAGGCAAGAGACCCAGTACTTC.

This clone was counted only a few times. V usage is TRBV27 and J usage is TRBJ2-1, with 9 bases fitting TRBD1. The germline gives CDR1 MNHEY, CDR2 SMNVEV (reference sequence). The CDR3 loop spans 15 amino acids. V was clipped by 10 bases and J by 6 bases; unmatched bases: 13. DNA for the CDR3: TGTGCCACCGCCGCCGGGACAGGGCACAGCAATGAGCAGTTCTTC. This sequence encodes CATAAGTGHSNEQFF.

This clone is a singleton in its sample. The J gene is TRBJ2-3, the V gene TRBV28; TRBD1 might be the D (5 bases). This CDR3 has 19 amino acids. V gave up 4 bases and J gave up 2 bases, with 25 bases separating them. Germline V gene data show CDR1 as MDHEN and CDR2 as SYDVKM. The CDR3 region has the DNA TGTGCCAGCAGTTCTACTTTAACCCAAGCAGGGCGCTACACAGATACGCAGTATTTT. Translation: CASSSTLTQAGRYTDTQYF.

In regard to this clone: The junction shows a germline mismatch at one end, possibly a read error. This rearrangement joins TRBV6-1 to TRBJ2-5; TRBD2 agrees at 15 bases. Germline values: CDR1 MNHNS, CDR2 SASEGT. The CDR3 sequence is 17 residues long. The DNA for the CDR3 is TGTGCCAGCAGAGAAGGGACTAGCGGGGGGCCGGTAGAGACCCAGTACTTC. Protein: CASREGTSGGPVETQYF.

CDR3 region: CASSEGQGGEKLFF. The CDR3 DNA reads TGTGCCAGCAGTGAGGGACAGGGAGGTGAAAAACTGTTTTTT. The V and J genes are TRBV2 and TRBJ1-4, with 9 bases that match TRBD1. From germline, CDR1 is SNHLY and CDR2 FYNNEI. Germline trimming cut 3 bases from V and 7 bases from J; bases unmatched to any gene: 3. This CDR3 has 14 residues.

The chain combines TRBV5-4 with TRBJ1-2, with D perhaps matching TRBD1 (6 bases). Germline V lookup: CDR1 SGHNT, CDR2 YYREEE (reference sequence). Trimming left V 4 bases short and J 5 bases short, with 18 bases between. The CDR3 runs to 15 residues. CDR3 sequence: CASSPDTGSGYGYTF. CDR3 bases: TGTGCCAGCAGCCCAGACACAGGGTCGGGGTATGGCTACACCTTC.

V gene TRBV7-9 combines with J gene TRBJ2-2; D gene ambiguous. The CDR3 totals 14 residues. Looked up from germline, CDR1 is SEHNR and CDR2 is FQNEAQ (reference sequence). Deletions cut 6 bases from V and 4 bases from J, with 12 bases between. CDR3 nucleotides: TGTGCCAGCAGTTCGTCAGGAACCACCGGGGAGCTGTTTTTT. Translating it yields CASSSSGTTGELFF.

The chain recombines TRBV18 with TRBJ2-3; D remains ambiguous. V lost 2 bases and J 5 bases, leaving 5 bases between the germline ends. The CDR3 totals 12 residues. The germline gives CDR1 KGHSH, CDR2 LQKENI. Written as DNA, the CDR3 is TGTGCCAGCTCACCATTAGAAGATACGCAGTATTTT. It codes for CASSPLEDTQYF. Combining the CDR3 with reference TRBV18 and TRBJ2-3 gives the whole variable domain NAGVMQNPRHLVRRRGQEARLRCSPMKGHSHVYWYRQLPEEGLKFMVYLQKENIIDESGMPKERFSAEFPKEGPSILRIQQVVRGDSAAYFCASSPLEDTQYFGPGTRLTVL.

The rearrangement joins TRBV11-2 to TRBJ2-7; 10 bases are a match to TRBD1. V lost 5 bases and J lost 2; bases outside the gene matches: 6. CDR3 length: 15 residues. Germline assignment: CDR1 SGHAT and CDR2 FQNNGV. The CDR3 loop reads CASSPSGTGAYEQYF. As DNA, the CDR3 is TGTGCCAGCAGCCCCTCCGGGACAGGGGCCTACGAGCAGTACTTC.

This clone was seen only once. The gene calls are TRBV5-1 and TRBJ2-6; weak D call: TRBD2 (5 bases). V lost 4 bases and J lost 0, with 11 bases in between. Germline assignment: CDR1 SGHRS and CDR2 YFSETQ. The CDR3 is made up of 16 amino acids. The CDR3 coding sequence is TGCGCCAGCAGCGTTGGACGGGGCTCTGGGGCCAACGTCCTGACTTTC. Residues: CASSVGRGSGANVLTF. Full variable domain (remainder filled in from reference TRBV5-1 and TRBJ2-6): KAGVTQTPRYLIKTRGQQVTLSCSPISGHRSVSWYQQTPGQGLQFLFEYFSETQRNKGNFPGRFSGRQFSNSRSEMNVSTLELGDSALYLCASSVGRGSGANVLTFGAGSRLTVL.

This chain uses TRBV29-1 with TRBJ1-2; 8 positions agree with TRBD1. V shed 7 bases, J shed 7 bases, and the junction held 11 bases outside the gene matches. In germline, CDR1 is SQVTM, CDR2 ANQGSEA. CDR3 length: 13 residues. CDR3 in amino acids: CSARTGTFVGYTF. DNA for the CDR3: TGCAGCGCCCGGACAGGGACTTTCGTTGGCTACACCTTC.

The chain employs TRBV5-1 and TRBJ2-7; D not resolved. Looked up from germline, CDR1 is SGHRS and CDR2 is YFSETQ. V lost 2 bases, J lost 1 base, and 7 bases lay in between. This CDR3 is 13 amino acids long. CDR3 DNA: TGCGCCAGCAGCTTACAAATTTCCTACGAGCAGTACTTC. Translating gives CASSLQISYEQYF.

The gene calls are TRBV6-1 and TRBJ2-7; D not certain. V was cut by 8 bases and J by 3 bases, with 17 bases left in between. Germline V CDR1 and CDR2: MNHNS, SASEGT. The CDR3 totals 14 residues. CDR3 sequence (DNA): TGTGCCAGCTTACCCGTAGTAGTTGGCTACGAGCAGTACTTC. This encodes CASLPVVVGYEQYF.

This clone was counted a single time. V usage is TRBV7-2 and J usage is TRBJ2-5; 13 bases match TRBD2. CDR1 SGHTA and CDR2 FQGNSA come from the germline V gene. J was trimmed by 2 bases and V by 5 bases; bases with no gene match: 2. The CDR3 sequence is 15 residues long. The CDR3 is CASSVTSGGQETQYF. Written as DNA, the CDR3 is TGTGCCAGCAGCGTGACTAGCGGGGGGCAAGAGACCCAGTACTTC.